This T cell receptor (beta chain) originates from a study of cytomegalovirus exposure and HLA in healthy donors. Study findings and constraints: In a later analysis, at a false discovery rate of 0.05, under 20,000 TCR beta sequences were associated with HLA alleles. When the data were analyzed later, several of the most significant clusters appeared to be linked to common viral pathogens. Presence/absence results assume similar sequencing depth per donor, which may not hold. Only CMV serostatus was available as immune exposure information.

V shed 4 bases and J shed 11 bases, with 17 bases lying between them. Per germline, CDR1 MDHEN and CDR2 SYDVKM. This CDR3 is built from 13 residues. PCR employed 60 Vbeta and 13 Jbeta primers. Repertoires were generated with immunoSEQ multiplex PCR, while TCRdb's copy carries only in-frame clones and drops some. Of about 93,000 clones in the sample, approximately 81% were seen once. Comments on this clone: Its antigen is not known.

Sequencing was carried out using PBMCs. The TCR sequence derives from a woman aged 40 to 50 in good health and CMV-seronegative. The chain has TRBV28 and TRBJ1-1; D is perhaps TRBD1 (6 bases). CDR3 coding DNA: TGTGCCAGCAGTTCGGGGGGAGGGGGTGTCGCTTTCTTT. Encoded protein: CASSSGGGGVAFF.